The table lists the clone carrying this T cell receptor beta chain with a few counts. Its matching antigen is unknown. The data derive from a study of identical twins. General study points: Reduced insertions were recorded for abundant cord blood beta clonotypes, with no such pattern in memory repertoires.

TCRdb re-called the 5' RACE reads through MiXCR, storing one row per CDR3 protein. The sample consists of roughly 260,000 distinct CDR3 sequences, 11% to 15% of them appearing once. Sequencing used memory (CD45RO+) T cells sorted from blood. This TCR was recovered from a woman under 30 in good health.

The CDR3 region has the DNA TGTGCCAGCAGTTTGGACCGAGTAGCCAAAAACATTCAGTACTTC. Protein product: CASSLDRVAKNIQYF. The chain combines TRBV12-3 or TRBV12-4 with TRBJ2-4; no definite D call. This CDR3 is built from 15 residues. V lost 3 bases and J lost 0, with 9 bases in between.